This T cell receptor (beta chain) was sequenced during a study of lymphopenia after photon versus proton radiotherapy. Generated by immunoSEQ multiplex PCR, the TCRdb table keeps only in-frame clones and is missing some. Of around 64,000 clones listed, 87% were seen once; the top ten hold about 13%. The sequenced sample was peripheral blood, obtained from a patient treated with proton-based radiotherapy. The sequence came from a man of 80 years or more with esophageal cancer.

Here the CDR3 DNA reads TGTGCCAGCTCACCCCTGGGGGACGCGGATACGCAGTATTTT. Encoded protein: CASSPLGDADTQYF. V and J are TRBV18 and TRBJ2-3; D possibly uses TRBD1 or TRBD2 (5 bases each). Germline CDR1 reads KGHSH; CDR2 reads LQKENI. The CDR3 sequence is 14 residues long. Trimming took off 3 bases at V and 6 bases at J, with 13 bases between the two ends.